This passage covers 17 T cell receptor beta chains from one sample sequenced in a study of blood T cells in healthy people across ages. With a J-beta primer mix and a sample-barcoded 5' primer, a second PCR ran about 7 to 12 cycles. TCRdb passed the 5' RACE reads through MiXCR, listing each CDR3 protein once. The table lists roughly 570,000 distinct CDR3 sequences, 27% of them singletons. Material: blood. All receptors derive from a woman in her sixties or seventies in good health.

The chain has TRBV12-3 or TRBV12-4 and TRBJ2-1; D remains unclear. The CDR3 runs to 12 residues. Trimming left V 1 base short and J 16 bases short, with 14 bases between. CDR3 sequence: CASSLGALNTFF. The CDR3 DNA follows: TGTGCCAGCAGTTTAGGGGCCTTAAATACCTTCTTC.

The chain links TRBV7-9 to TRBJ2-5; D not certain. V lost 5 bases and J 0 bases, leaving 10 bases between the germline ends. The germline CDR1 and CDR2 sequences are SEHNR and FQNEAQ (reference sequence). CDR3 size: 14 residues. CDR3 sequence reads: CASSPSMYQETQYF. CDR3 nucleotide sequence: TGTGCCAGCAGCCCCTCCATGTACCAAGAGACCCAGTACTTC.

The V call is TRBV5-1, the J call TRBJ2-3, with 10 bases identical to TRBD2. CDR1 and CDR2 (germline): SGHRS, YFSETQ. After removal of 0 bases from V and 6 bases from J, the junction contained 10 bases not matched to a gene. This CDR3 is 17 amino acids long. The CDR3 loop is CASSLEGPSGGIDTQYF. The CDR3 nucleotides are TGCGCCAGCAGCTTGGAGGGGCCTAGCGGGGGAATTGATACGCAGTATTTT. Full variable domain (missing parts from reference TRBV5-1 and TRBJ2-3): KAGVTQTPRYLIKTRGQQVTLSCSPISGHRSVSWYQQTPGQGLQFLFEYFSETQRNKGNFPGRFSGRQFSNSRSEMNVSTLELGDSALYLCASSLEGPSGGIDTQYFGPGTRLTVL.

In this sample, this clonotype turned up a few times. The V gene is TRBV6-6, the J gene TRBJ1-1; tentative D call: TRBD1 (5 bases). The CDR3 runs to 12 residues. V gave up 8 bases and J gave up 5 bases, with 12 bases separating them. The germline gives CDR1 MNHNY, CDR2 SVGAGI (reference sequence). As DNA, the CDR3 is TGTGCCAGCGATGGGGGTCTAACTGAAGCTTTCTTT. Translating it yields CASDGGLTEAFF.

The V call is TRBV20-1, the J call TRBJ2-1; D ambiguous. There are 17 residues in the CDR3. The germline gives CDR1 DFQATT, CDR2 SNEGSKA (reference sequence). Trimming shortened V by 3 bases and J by 0 bases, and 18 bases separated the two germline ends. The CDR3 nucleotides are TGCAGTGCTAGCCAAGAGCCTTACCCAAGCTCCTACAATGAGCAGTTCTTC. Translated: CSASQEPYPSSYNEQFF.

As DNA, the CDR3 is TGCGCCAGCAGCCAAGGTGCCAGGGATGGCACAGATACGCAGTATTTT. This encodes CASSQGARDGTDTQYF. The chain recombines TRBV4-1 with TRBJ2-3, with a weak D call TRBD1 (5 bases). There are 16 residues in the CDR3. CDR1 and CDR2 (germline): MGHRA, YSYEKL. The V end lost 1 base, the J end lost 1 base, and 12 bases lay between the germline ends.

V and J are TRBV6-6 and TRBJ2-7; the D gene is possibly TRBD1 (6 bases). V was cut by 6 bases and J by 2 bases, with 14 bases left in between. Germline CDR1 is MNHNY and CDR2 is SVGAGI (reference sequence). The CDR3 contains 14 residues. CDR3 amino acids: CASSSQGITYEQYF. The CDR3 bases are TGTGCCAGCAGCTCACAGGGTATCACCTACGAGCAGTACTTC.

This clonotype was observed a few times. The CDR3 reads CASRNRVANTEAFF. The CDR3 nucleotides read TGTGCCAGCAGGAACAGGGTAGCAAACACTGAAGCTTTCTTT. The rearrangement uses TRBV6-5 and TRBJ1-1; weak D call: TRBD1 (6 bases). The CDR3 is 14 residues long. The V and J ends lost 6 bases and 2 bases respectively, with 13 bases between them. Per germline, CDR1 MNHEY and CDR2 SVGAGI.

The chain employs TRBV9 and TRBJ2-1; no definite D call. The germline CDR1 and CDR2 sequences are SGDLS and YYNGEE. The CDR3 consists of 15 residues. V was trimmed by 0 bases and J by 4 bases, leaving 11 bases between them. Written as DNA, the CDR3 is TGTGCCAGCAGCGTAGGTGCCCCGCTATACAATGAGCAGTTCTTC. This translates into CASSVGAPLYNEQFF.

This chain connects TRBV7-2 to TRBJ2-5, with 7 bases aligning to TRBD2. Germline loops: CDR1 SGHTA, CDR2 FQGNSA. There are 16 residues in the CDR3. Unmatched junction bases numbered 8, after V lost 2 bases and J lost 2 bases. The CDR3 coding sequence is TGTGCCAGCAGCTTACGCGCGGGGAGGGGTCAAGAGACCCAGTACTTC. Translation gives CASSLRAGRGQETQYF.

This clonotype has only a few counts. The chain links TRBV6-1 to TRBJ2-1; either TRBD1 or TRBD2 may supply D (7 bases each). The CDR3 is 16 residues long. The V and J ends lost 7 bases and 10 bases respectively, with 26 bases between them. CDR1 and CDR2 (germline): MNHNS, SASEGT. The CDR3 coding sequence is TGTGCCAGCATCCCACGGGGGAGGGGGCGTTCGGAGGAGCAGTTCTTC. Translation: CASIPRGRGRSEEQFF.

This clonotype has at least ten counts. V gene TRBV25-1 combines with J gene TRBJ2-6; 12 nucleotides agree with TRBD1. The CDR3 has 18 residues. Trimming removed 3 bases from V and 2 bases from J; junction bases left unmatched: 5. Germline V lookup: CDR1 MGHDK, CDR2 SYGVNS. CDR3 nucleotide sequence: TGTGCCAGCAGTGATTCCTGGGACAGGGGGCCTGGGGCCAACGTCCTGACTTTC. Translating gives CASSDSWDRGPGANVLTF. Filled out from reference TRBV25-1 and TRBJ2-6, the complete variable domain reads EADIYQTPRYLVIGTGKKITLECSQTMGHDKMYWYQQDPGMELHLIHYSYGVNSTEKGDLSSESTVSRIRTEHFPLTLESARPSHTSQYLCASSDSWDRGPGANVLTFGAGSRLTVL.

There are a few counts of this clonotype. An end of the junction differs from the germline gene, which may be a read error. V is TRBV20-1 and J is TRBJ2-5, with D possibly being TRBD1 or TRBD2 (5 bases each). Germline values: CDR1 DFQATT, CDR2 SNEGSKA (reference sequence). This CDR3 region has 12 residues. The CDR3 DNA sequence: TGCAGTGCTAGGTGGGGGTCGGAGACCCAATACTTC. Its translation is CSARWGSETQYF.

This sequence joins TRBV29-1 and TRBJ1-2; D ambiguous. The CDR3 consists of 10 residues. V lost 5 bases to trimming and J lost 2 bases, with 3 bases between them. Germline V gene lookup returns CDR1 SQVTM and CDR2 ANQGSEA. The CDR3 DNA reads as TGCAGCGTTTCAAACTATGGCTACACCTTC. Amino acid sequence: CSVSNYGYTF.

This clonotype has only one observation. The J gene is TRBJ1-2, the V gene TRBV7-2, with TRBD1 matching over 7 bases. CDR1 and CDR2 (germline): SGHTA, FQGNSA. Germline trimming cut 5 bases from V and 8 bases from J; bases unmatched to any gene: 8. CDR3 length: 13 amino acids. The CDR3 loop is CASSRQGPRGYTF. As DNA, the CDR3 is TGTGCCAGCAGCCGACAGGGTCCCAGGGGCTACACCTTC. Filled out from reference TRBV7-2 and TRBJ1-2, the complete variable domain reads GAGVSQSPSNKVTEKGKDVELRCDPISGHTALYWYRQSLGQGLEFLIYFQGNSAPDKSGLPSDRFSAERTGGSVSTLTIQRTQQEDSAVYLCASSRQGPRGYTFGSGTRLTVV.

This clonotype was seen more than once but under ten times. The chain combines TRBV15 with TRBJ2-5; TRBD2 aligns across 13 bases. The CDR3 has 22 residues. Germline CDR1 is LNHNV and CDR2 is YYDKDF (reference sequence). V was clipped by 2 bases and J by 1 base; unmatched bases: 19. In DNA form, the CDR3 reads TGTGCCACCAGCAGAAATCTTCTTTCGCGTACTAGCGGGGGGGCCTCCCAAGAGACCCAGTACTTC. Encoded protein: CATSRNLLSRTSGGASQETQYF.

This clonotype turned up a few times. The V gene is TRBV7-9, the J gene TRBJ1-5; D uncertain. CDR3 length equals 14 residues. V lost 5 bases, J lost 3 bases, and 11 bases lay in between. Germline loops: CDR1 SEHNR, CDR2 FQNEAQ (reference sequence). CDR3 DNA sequence: TGTGCCAGCAGCCGTGACACCATCAATCAGCCCCAGCATTTT. As protein: CASSRDTINQPQHF. Supplemented by reference TRBV7-9 and TRBJ1-5, the full variable domain reads DTGVSQNPRHKITKRGQNVTFRCDPISEHNRLYWYRQTLGQGPEFLTYFQNEAQLEKSRLLSDRFSAERPKGSFSTLEIQRTEQGDSAMYLCASSRDTINQPQHFGDGTRLSIL.